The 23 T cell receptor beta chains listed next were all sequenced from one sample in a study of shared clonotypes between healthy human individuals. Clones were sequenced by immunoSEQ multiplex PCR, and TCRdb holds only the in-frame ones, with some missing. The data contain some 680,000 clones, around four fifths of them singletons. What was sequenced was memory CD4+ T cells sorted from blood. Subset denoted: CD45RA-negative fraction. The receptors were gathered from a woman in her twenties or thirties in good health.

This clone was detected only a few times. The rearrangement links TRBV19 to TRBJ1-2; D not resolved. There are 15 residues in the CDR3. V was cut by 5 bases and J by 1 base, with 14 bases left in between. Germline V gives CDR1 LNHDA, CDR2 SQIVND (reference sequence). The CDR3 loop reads CASSFMVADNYGYTF. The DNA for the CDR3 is TGTGCCAGTAGTTTCATGGTGGCTGATAACTATGGCTACACCTTC.

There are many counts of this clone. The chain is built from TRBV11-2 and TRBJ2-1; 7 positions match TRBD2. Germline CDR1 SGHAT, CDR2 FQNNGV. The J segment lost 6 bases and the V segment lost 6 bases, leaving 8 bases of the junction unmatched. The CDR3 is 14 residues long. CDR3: CASSGWEGSNEQFF. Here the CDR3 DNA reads TGTGCCAGCAGTGGATGGGAGGGGAGCAATGAGCAGTTCTTC.

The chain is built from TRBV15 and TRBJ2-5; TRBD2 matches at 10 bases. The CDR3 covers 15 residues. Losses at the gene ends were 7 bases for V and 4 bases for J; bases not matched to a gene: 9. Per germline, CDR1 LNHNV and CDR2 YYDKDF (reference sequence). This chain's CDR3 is CATMQSGRAGETQYF. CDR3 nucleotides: TGTGCCACCATGCAGAGCGGGAGGGCCGGAGAGACCCAGTACTTC.

CDR3 sequence: CASSSTPYGRTDTQYF. For the CDR3, the DNA is TGTGCCAGCAGCTCGACCCCATACGGGCGCACAGATACGCAGTATTTT. The V and J genes are TRBV9 and TRBJ2-3; no reliable D call. V was cut by 4 bases and J by 1 base, with 16 bases left in between. The CDR3 length is 16 residues. Germline CDR1 and CDR2: SGDLS and YYNGEE.

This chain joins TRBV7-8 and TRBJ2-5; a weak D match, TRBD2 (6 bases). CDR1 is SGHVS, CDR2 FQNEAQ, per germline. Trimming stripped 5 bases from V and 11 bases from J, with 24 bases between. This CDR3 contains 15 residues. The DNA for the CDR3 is TGTGCCAGCAGCCGCGCCGGAGGTGGGGCGGGGTCTCAGTACTTC. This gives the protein CASSRAGGGAGSQYF.

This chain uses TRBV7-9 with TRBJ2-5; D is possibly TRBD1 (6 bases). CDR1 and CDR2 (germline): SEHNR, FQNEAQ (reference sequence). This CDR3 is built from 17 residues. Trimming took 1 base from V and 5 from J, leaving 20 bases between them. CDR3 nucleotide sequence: TGTGCCAGCAGCTTAGGACGGGACACAAGGGGTTATGAGACCCAGTACTTC. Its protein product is CASSLGRDTRGYETQYF.

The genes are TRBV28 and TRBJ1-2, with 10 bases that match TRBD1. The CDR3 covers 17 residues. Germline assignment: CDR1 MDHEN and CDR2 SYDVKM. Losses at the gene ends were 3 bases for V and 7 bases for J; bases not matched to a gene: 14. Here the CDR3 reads CASSFLGQGNGLSGYTF. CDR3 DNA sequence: TGTGCCAGCAGTTTCCTGGGACAGGGGAATGGGTTAAGTGGCTACACCTTC.

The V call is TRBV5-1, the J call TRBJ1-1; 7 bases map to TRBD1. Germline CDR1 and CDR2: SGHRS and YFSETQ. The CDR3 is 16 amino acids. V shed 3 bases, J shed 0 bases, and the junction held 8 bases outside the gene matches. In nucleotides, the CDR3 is TGCGCCAGCAGCTCGGGGGACAGTAGAATGAACACTGAAGCTTTCTTT. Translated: CASSSGDSRMNTEAFF.

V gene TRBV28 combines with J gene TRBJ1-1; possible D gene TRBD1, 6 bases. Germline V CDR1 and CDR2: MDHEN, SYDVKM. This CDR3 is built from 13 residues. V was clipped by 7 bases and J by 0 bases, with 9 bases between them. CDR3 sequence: CASTQGLNTEAFF. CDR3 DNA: TGTGCCAGCACCCAGGGGCTGAACACTGAAGCTTTCTTT.

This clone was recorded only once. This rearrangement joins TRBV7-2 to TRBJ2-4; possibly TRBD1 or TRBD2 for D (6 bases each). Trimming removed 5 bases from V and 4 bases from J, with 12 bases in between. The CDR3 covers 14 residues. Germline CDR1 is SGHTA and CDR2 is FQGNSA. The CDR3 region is CASSLGGSKNIQYF. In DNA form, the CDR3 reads TGTGCCAGCAGCCTAGGGGGGTCTAAAAACATTCAGTACTTC.

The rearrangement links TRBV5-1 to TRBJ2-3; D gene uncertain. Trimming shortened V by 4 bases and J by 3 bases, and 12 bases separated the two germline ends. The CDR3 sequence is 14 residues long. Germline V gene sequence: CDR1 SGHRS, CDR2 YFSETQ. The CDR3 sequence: CASSKGQETDTQYF. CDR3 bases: TGCGCCAGCAGCAAGGGCCAGGAGACAGATACGCAGTATTTT.

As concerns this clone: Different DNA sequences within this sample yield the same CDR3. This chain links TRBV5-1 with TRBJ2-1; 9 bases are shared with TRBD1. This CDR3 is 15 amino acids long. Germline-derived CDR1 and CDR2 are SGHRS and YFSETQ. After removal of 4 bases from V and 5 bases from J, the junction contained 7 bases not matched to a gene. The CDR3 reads CASSPGQGGDNEQFF. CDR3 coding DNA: TGCGCCAGCAGCCCGGGACAGGGCGGAGACAATGAGCAGTTCTTC. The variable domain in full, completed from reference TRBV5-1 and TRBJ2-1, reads KAGVTQTPRYLIKTRGQQVTLSCSPISGHRSVSWYQQTPGQGLQFLFEYFSETQRNKGNFPGRFSGRQFSNSRSEMNVSTLELGDSALYLCASSPGQGGDNEQFFGPGTRLTVL.

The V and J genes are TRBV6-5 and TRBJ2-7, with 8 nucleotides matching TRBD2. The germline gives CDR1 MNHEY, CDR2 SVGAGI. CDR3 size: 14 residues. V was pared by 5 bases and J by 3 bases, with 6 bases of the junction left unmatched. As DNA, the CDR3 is TGTGCCAGCAGTACCCTAGCGGGTTACTACGAGCAGTACTTC. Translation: CASSTLAGYYEQYF.

The CDR3 nucleotides are TGTGCCAGCAGTTACGGGGCAGGGTACAACACTGAAGCTTTCTTT. It codes for CASSYGAGYNTEAFF. V usage is TRBV6-5 and J usage is TRBJ1-1, with a possible D match to TRBD1 (5 bases). CDR3 length: 15 amino acids. Trimming cost V 2 bases and J 2 bases, with 12 bases left between them. Looked up from germline, CDR1 is MNHEY and CDR2 is SVGAGI.

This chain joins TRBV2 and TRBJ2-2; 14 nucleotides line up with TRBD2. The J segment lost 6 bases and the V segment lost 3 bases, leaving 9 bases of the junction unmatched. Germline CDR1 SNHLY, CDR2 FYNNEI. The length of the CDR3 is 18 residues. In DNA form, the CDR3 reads TGTGCCAGCAGTGAGGGGTTGGGACTAGCGGGAGAAGCCGGGGAGCTGTTTTTT. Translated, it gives CASSEGLGLAGEAGELFF.

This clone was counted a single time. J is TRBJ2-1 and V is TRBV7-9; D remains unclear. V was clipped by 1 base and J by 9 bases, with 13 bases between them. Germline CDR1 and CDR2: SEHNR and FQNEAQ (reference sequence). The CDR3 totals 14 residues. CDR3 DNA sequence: TGTGCCAGCAGCTTAGAAGTGGCCTCAGGTGAGCAGTTCTTC. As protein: CASSLEVASGEQFF.

CDR3 amino acids: CASSEEQTATQYF. The CDR3 DNA reads TGTGCCAGCAGTGAAGAACAGACGGCGACCCAGTACTTC. The rearrangement joins TRBV7-3 to TRBJ2-5; no firm D call. The germline V gene encodes CDR1 SGHTA and CDR2 FQGTGA. Trimming left V 6 bases short and J 7 bases short, with 15 bases between. The CDR3 runs to 13 residues.

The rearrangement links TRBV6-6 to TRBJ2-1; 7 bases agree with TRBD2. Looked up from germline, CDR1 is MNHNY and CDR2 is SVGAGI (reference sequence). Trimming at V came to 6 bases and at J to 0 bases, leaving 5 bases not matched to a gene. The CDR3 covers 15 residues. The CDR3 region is CASRLLADSYNEQFF. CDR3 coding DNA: TGTGCCAGCAGGCTCCTAGCGGACTCCTACAATGAGCAGTTCTTC.

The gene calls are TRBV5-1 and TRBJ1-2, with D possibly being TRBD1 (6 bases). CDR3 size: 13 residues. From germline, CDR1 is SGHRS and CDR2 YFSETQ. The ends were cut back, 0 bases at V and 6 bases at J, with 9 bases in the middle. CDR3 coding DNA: TGCGCCAGCAGCTTGGGGGGGCGCGATGGCTACACCTTC. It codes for CASSLGGRDGYTF. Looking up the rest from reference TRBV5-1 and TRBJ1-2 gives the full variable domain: KAGVTQTPRYLIKTRGQQVTLSCSPISGHRSVSWYQQTPGQGLQFLFEYFSETQRNKGNFPGRFSGRQFSNSRSEMNVSTLELGDSALYLCASSLGGRDGYTFGSGTRLTVV.

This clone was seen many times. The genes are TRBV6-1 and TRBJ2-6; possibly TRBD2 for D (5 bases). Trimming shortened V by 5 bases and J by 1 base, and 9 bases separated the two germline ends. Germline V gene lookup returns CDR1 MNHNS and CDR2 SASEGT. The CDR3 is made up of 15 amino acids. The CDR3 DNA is TGTGCCAGCAGTCAAGGCGGGTCTGGGGCCAACGTCCTGACTTTC. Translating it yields CASSQGGSGANVLTF.

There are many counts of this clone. The CDR3 sequence is CASSPSYLADTQYF. DNA for the CDR3: TGTGCCAGCAGCCCTAGTTATTTGGCAGATACGCAGTATTTT. The chain carries TRBV7-2 and TRBJ2-3; unclear D gene. Trimming took 5 bases from V and 4 from J, leaving 13 bases between them. The CDR3 loop spans 14 amino acids. The germline gives CDR1 SGHTA, CDR2 FQGNSA.

This chain's CDR3 is CASSNGQGIYNEQFF. The CDR3 DNA follows: TGTGCCAGTAGTAACGGACAGGGCATCTACAATGAGCAGTTCTTC. This chain connects TRBV19 to TRBJ2-1, with 8 positions matching TRBD1. The CDR3 loop spans 15 amino acids. CDR1 is LNHDA, CDR2 SQIVND, per germline (reference sequence). Trimming took 4 bases from V and 3 from J; bases not matched to a gene: 5.

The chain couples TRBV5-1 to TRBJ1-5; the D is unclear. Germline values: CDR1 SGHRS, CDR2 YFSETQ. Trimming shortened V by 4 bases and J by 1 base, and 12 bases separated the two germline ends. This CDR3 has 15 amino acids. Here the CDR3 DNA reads TGCGCCAGCAGCCTTGGACCCGAAAGCAATCAGCCCCAGCATTTT. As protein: CASSLGPESNQPQHF.